This T cell receptor (beta chain) is drawn from a study of shared clonotypes between healthy human individuals. Deep level was the assay's run setting. Method: immunoSEQ multiplex PCR; TCRdb's copy keeps in-frame clones and lacks some. Among roughly 100,000 clones listed, approximately 65% were seen once. With 4 bases removed from V and 0 bases from J, the gap between germline ends came to 8 bases. Germline loops: CDR1 ENHRY, CDR2 SYGVKD. CDR3 length equals 14 residues. Sequencing input: memory CD8+ T cells sorted from blood. This sample's subset: CD45RO+ cells pooled with CCR7-negative TemRA cells. The chain couples TRBV10-3 to TRBJ2-3; tentative D call: TRBD2 (5 bases). This TCR derives from a woman aged 30 to 39 in good health. Here the CDR3 DNA reads TGTGCCATCAGTGGTGGACTCAGCACAGATACGCAGTATTTT. This sequence encodes CAISGGLSTDTQYF.